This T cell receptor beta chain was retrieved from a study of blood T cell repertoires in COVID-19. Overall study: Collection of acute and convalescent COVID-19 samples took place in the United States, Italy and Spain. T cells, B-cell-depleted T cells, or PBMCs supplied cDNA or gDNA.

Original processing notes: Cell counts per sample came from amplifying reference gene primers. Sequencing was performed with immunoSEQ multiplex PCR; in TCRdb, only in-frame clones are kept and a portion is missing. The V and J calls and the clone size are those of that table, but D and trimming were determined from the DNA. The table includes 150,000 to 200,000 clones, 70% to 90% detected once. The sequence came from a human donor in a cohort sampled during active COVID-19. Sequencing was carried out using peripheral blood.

In nucleotides, the CDR3 is TGTGCCAGCAGCCCGGACAGGTTTAATGAAAAACTGTTTTTT. Amino acid sequence: CASSPDRFNEKLFF. The gene calls are TRBV5-4 and TRBJ1-4, with 7 bases lining up with TRBD1. The germline V gene encodes CDR1 SGHNT and CDR2 YYREEE (reference sequence). The J segment lost 4 bases and the V segment lost 4 bases, leaving 4 bases of the junction unmatched. The CDR3 length is 14 residues. Looking up the rest from reference TRBV5-4 and TRBJ1-4 gives the full variable domain: ETGVTQSPTHLIKTRGQQVTLRCSSQSGHNTVSWYQQALGQGPQFIFQYYREEENGRGNFPPRFSGLQFPNYSSELNVNALELDDSALYLCASSPDRFNEKLFFGSGTQLSVL.